This T cell receptor (beta chain) is drawn from a study of T cells after yellow fever vaccination. Via MiXCR, TCRdb re-called the 5' RACE reads, giving one row per CDR3 protein. The sample contains under 250,000 distinct CDR3 sequences, 3.2% of which appear only once. Germline V gene data show CDR1 as DFQATT and CDR2 as SNEGSKA (reference sequence). There are 15 residues in the CDR3. The J segment lost 0 bases and the V segment lost 6 bases, leaving 6 bases of the junction unmatched. The receptor was derived from a man between 18 and 35 years old who received the YFV17D yellow fever vaccine. The V gene is TRBV20-1, the J gene TRBJ1-3, with 9 bases matching TRBD1. The input for sequencing was CD4+ T cells sorted from PBMCs, taken 10 days after the yellow fever booster vaccination. The DNA for the CDR3 is TGCAGTGCACCCGACAGGGGGACCTCTGGAAACACCATATATTTT. It codes for CSAPDRGTSGNTIYF.